Reported below is one T cell receptor (beta chain). CDR1 WSHSY and CDR2 SAAADI come from the germline V gene. The CDR3 has 15 amino acids. V was pared by 3 bases and J by 7 bases, with 9 bases of the junction left unmatched. Sequencing used immunoSEQ multiplex PCR; TCRdb keeps in-frame clones, though not all of them. This repertoire shows about 67,000 clones, 70% to 90% found once; its top ten account for 2.5%. This sample stems from a study of T cell changes during pregnancy in multiple sclerosis. This TCR was sampled from a female donor with multiple sclerosis, enrolled in a pregnancy study. The sequences come from peripheral blood, collected in the first trimester of pregnancy. V is TRBV10-2 and J is TRBJ2-1, with TRBD2 matching 7 bases. Here the CDR3 reads CASSETITGGNEQFF. The DNA for the CDR3 is TGCGCCAGCAGTGAAACGATAACCGGGGGGAATGAGCAGTTCTTC.